This T cell receptor beta chain was captured by sequencing in a study of CD8 T cells in Susac syndrome. V was pared by 2 bases and J by 5 bases, with 12 bases between. Germline values: CDR1 MDHEN, CDR2 SYDVKM. The CDR3 is 14 amino acids. Reverse transcription of roughly 0.45 to 1 ug RNA was carried out with random hexamers. TCRdb reprocessed the immunoSEQ multiplex PCR reads via MiXCR and lists one record per CDR3 protein. The sample includes 250,000 to 300,000 distinct CDR3 sequences, 85% of them seen just once. The study sequenced TCR beta in blood CD8+ and CD4+ T cells. The study used treatment-naive patients who had stable or active relapsing-remitting disease as multiple sclerosis controls. Negative isolation was applied to CD8+ and CD4+ T cells, and FACS enrichment was applied to TEMRA cells.

The chain uses TRBV28 and TRBJ2-5; possibly TRBD1 for D (6 bases). The source material was CD8+ T cells from PBMCs. This receptor was obtained from a human donor with multiple sclerosis. DNA for the CDR3: TGTGCCAGCAGTTTAGACCAGGGGATGGAGACCCAGTACTTC. Its protein is CASSLDQGMETQYF.